These T cell receptor beta chains were read from a single sample in a study of cytomegalovirus exposure and HLA in healthy donors. The protocol was immunoSEQ multiplex PCR, while the TCRdb copy is restricted to in-frame clones and leaves out a portion. The sample includes around 99,000 clones, approximately 71% of them seen just once. The source material was PBMCs. These TCRs come from a man aged 40-55 years in good health and CMV-seronegative. The CDR3 runs from the conserved cysteine through the conserved F or W. Fields, in order: clone size, D gene, V gene, J gene, CDR3 protein, CDR3 DNA. A D gene is named only where the DNA matches it firmly. Some rows have no size entry. The others give once, few or many, or a class for an expanded clone.

>.|TRBD1|TRBV5-1|TRBJ2-7
CASSLDPLGTGGEQYF
TGCGCCAGCAGCTTGGATCCCTTGGGGACAGGGGGGGAGCAGTACTTC
>.|.|TRBV4-2|TRBJ1-1
CASSQGRKDRDTEAFF
TGTGCCAGCAGCCAAGGAAGGAAAGATCGGGACACTGAAGCTTTCTTT
>.|.|TRBV9|TRBJ2-4
CASSVGDGAAKNIQYF
TGTGCCAGCAGCGTAGGGGATGGGGCGGCCAAAAACATTCAGTACTTC
>.|.|TRBV27|TRBJ2-7
CASSVYMSYEQYF
TGTGCCAGCAGTGTATATATGTCCTACGAGCAGTACTTC
>.|.|TRBV9|TRBJ1-5
CASSVLHQPQHF
TGTGCCAGCAGCGTACTTCATCAGCCCCAGCATTTT
>.|.|TRBV13|TRBJ2-2
CASRTETNTGELFF
TGTGCCAGCAGAACGGAGACGAACACCGGGGAGCTGTTTTTT
>few|.|TRBV7-7|TRBJ2-2
CASSPQGSTGELFF
TGTGCTAGCAGCCCACAGGGCAGCACCGGGGAGCTGTTTTTT
>.|TRBD1|TRBV6-6|TRBJ1-5
CASTWTGNQPQHF
TGTGCCAGCACCTGGACAGGTAATCAGCCCCAGCATTTT
>.|TRBD1|TRBV10-3|TRBJ1-6
CANSGTENSPLHF
TGTGCCAATTCCGGGACAGAAAATTCACCCCTCCACTTT
>.|.|TRBV7-8|TRBJ2-1
CASSPQTGFYNEQFF
TGTGCCAGCAGCCCACAGACAGGATTCTACAATGAGCAATTCTTC
>once|.|TRBV19|TRBJ2-3
CASSARVYGTDTQYF
TGTGCCAGTAGTGCCAGGGTGTACGGCACAGATACGCAGTATTTT
>.|TRBD1|TRBV2|TRBJ1-2
CASSEDRGSVGYTF
TGTGCCAGCAGTGAGGACAGGGGGTCAGTTGGCTACACCTTC
>.|.|TRBV18|TRBJ1-1
CASSPLNTEAFF
TGTGCCAGCTCACCCCTAAACACTGAAGCTTTCTTT
>few|.|TRBV5-5|TRBJ2-3
CASRPTGFPDTQYF
TGTGCCAGCAGACCTACAGGGTTCCCAGATACGCAGTATTTT
>.|.|TRBV6-5|TRBJ2-5
CASSYERTMQLETQYF
TGTGCCAGCAGTTATGAACGGACTATGCAGCTTGAGACGCAGTACTTC
>.|TRBD1|TRBV4-1|TRBJ1-5
CASSDDRGNNQPQHF
TGCGCCAGCAGCGACGACAGGGGCAACAATCAGCCCCAGCATTTT
>.|.|TRBV19|TRBJ1-2
CASSRPGLANYGYTF
TGTGCCAGTAGTAGGCCGGGACTCGCCAACTATGGCTACACCTTC
>.|TRBD2|TRBV5-8|TRBJ2-7
CASSLLLAGAREQYF
TGTGCCAGCAGCTTGTTGTTAGCGGGTGCGAGGGAGCAGTACTTC
>.|TRBD2|TRBV29-1|TRBJ2-7
CSVEVVSGGGREQYF
TGCAGCGTTGAGGTGGTTAGCGGGGGGGGGCGCGAGCAGTACTTC
>.|.|TRBV5-1|TRBJ2-7
CASSLTGDYEQYF
TGCGCCAGCAGCTTAACCGGGGACTACGAGCAGTACTTC
>.|TRBD1|TRBV25-1|TRBJ2-7
CASSENRGSSYEQYF
TGTGCCAGCAGTGAAAACAGGGGTAGCTCCTACGAGCAGTACTTC
>.|TRBD2|TRBV7-2|TRBJ2-1
CASSSSGGAENEQFF
TGTGCCAGCAGCTCCAGCGGGGGGGCCGAGAATGAGCAGTTCTTC
>.|TRBD1|TRBV7-2|TRBJ2-7
CASSSTGNEQYF
TGTGCCAGCAGTTCGACAGGGAACGAGCAGTACTTC
>few|TRBD1|TRBV5-1|TRBJ2-4
CASSTGDRENIQYF
TGCGCCAGCAGCACCGGGGACAGGGAAAACATTCAGTACTTC
>.|.|TRBV13|TRBJ1-5
CASSLEGGVTICNQPQHF
TGTGCCAGCAGCTTAGAGGGAGGGGTCACCATATGCAATCAGCCCCAGCATTTT
>few|.|TRBV28|TRBJ1-1
CASSLGSPNTEAFF
TGTGCCAGCAGTTTGGGCAGCCCAAACACTGAAGCTTTCTTT
>.|.|TRBV5-1|TRBJ2-7
CASSLADSTYEQYF
TGCGCCAGCAGCTTGGCGGACAGTACCTACGAGCAGTACTTC
>.|.|TRBV2|TRBJ2-3
CASSAGHPTQYF
TGTGCCAGCAGTGCGGGACATCCGACGCAGTATTTT
>.|.|TRBV5-1|TRBJ2-5
CASSLGSQETQYF
TGCGCCAGCAGCTTGGGCAGCCAAGAGACCCAGTACTTC
>.|TRBD2|TRBV5-6|TRBJ2-2
CASSRGTSGRVWTGELFF
TGTGCCAGCAGCAGAGGGACTAGCGGTAGAGTATGGACCGGGGAGCTGTTTTTT
>.|.|TRBV7-9|TRBJ2-1
CASSFGQFNEQFF
TGTGCCAGCAGCTTTGGGCAGTTCAATGAGCAGTTCTTC
>.|TRBD1|TRBV4-1|TRBJ1-2
CASSPSGGYTFNYGYTF
TGCGCCAGCAGCCCCTCAGGGGGGTATACCTTCAACTATGGCTACACCTTC
>.|TRBD2|TRBV27|TRBJ2-5
CASSSALAGGLAKTQYF
TGTGCCAGCAGTTCAGCTCTAGCGGGGGGACTCGCGAAGACCCAGTACTTC
>.|TRBD1|TRBV7-6|TRBJ1-2
CASGDRDYGYTF
TGTGCCAGCGGGGACAGGGACTATGGCTACACCTTC
>.|TRBD1|TRBV28|TRBJ2-7
CASSPPRQGVHEQYF
TGTGCCAGCAGCCCCCCTCGACAGGGAGTCCACGAGCAGTACTTC
>.|.|TRBV9|TRBJ2-7
CASKYYEQYF
TGTGCCAGCAAATACTACGAGCAGTACTTC
>.|.|TRBV5-1|TRBJ2-2
CATKDLTNTGELLF
TGCGCCACCAAGGACTTAACGAACACCGGGGAGCTGCTTTTT
>.|.|TRBV28|TRBJ1-2
CASSYSRQNYGYTF
TGTGCCAGCAGTTATAGTCGACAGAACTATGGCTACACCTTC